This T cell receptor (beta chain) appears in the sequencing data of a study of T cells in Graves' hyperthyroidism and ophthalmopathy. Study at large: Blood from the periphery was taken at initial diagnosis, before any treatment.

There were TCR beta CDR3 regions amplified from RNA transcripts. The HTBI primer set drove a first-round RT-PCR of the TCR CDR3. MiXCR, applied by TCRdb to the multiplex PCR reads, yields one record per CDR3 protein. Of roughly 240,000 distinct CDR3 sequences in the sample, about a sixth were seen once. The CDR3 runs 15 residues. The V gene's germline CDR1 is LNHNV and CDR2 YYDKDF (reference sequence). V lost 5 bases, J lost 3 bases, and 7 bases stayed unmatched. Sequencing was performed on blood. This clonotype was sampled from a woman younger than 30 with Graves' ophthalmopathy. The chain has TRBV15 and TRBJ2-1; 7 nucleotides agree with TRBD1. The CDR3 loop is CATSPEGDSYNEQFF. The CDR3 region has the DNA TGTGCCACCAGCCCTGAGGGGGACAGCTACAATGAGCAGTTCTTC. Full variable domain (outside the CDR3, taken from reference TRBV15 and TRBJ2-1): DAMVIQNPRYQVTQFGKPVTLSCSQTLNHNVMYWYQQKSSQAPKLLFHYYDKDFNNEADTPDNFQSRRPNTSFCFLDIRSPGLGDTAMYLCATSPEGDSYNEQFFGPGTRLTVL.